A selection of T cell receptor beta chains follows, all from one sample in a study of control samples from healthy donors and cancer patients. Profiled with immunoSEQ multiplex PCR; TCRdb holds only in-frame clones, not every one. The data hold about 130,000 clones, with about 90% observed a single time. The specimen was blood. These receptors all come from a woman between 45 and 65 years old in good health. The CDR3 runs from the conserved cysteine through the conserved F or W. A D gene is named only where the DNA matches it firmly. Rows may omit the clone size; those that give it use once, few, many or a size class.

>-|-|TRBV5-1|TRBJ2-7
TGCGCCAGCAGCTTAGTATCGGGAGCCACGTACGAGCAGTACTTC
CASSLVSGATYEQYF
>-|-|TRBV7-9|TRBJ2-1
TGTGCCAGCAGCTTATCGAGGGATGGCTCCTACAATGAGCAGTTCTTC
CASSLSRDGSYNEQFF
>-|-|TRBV6-5|TRBJ2-7
TGTGCCAGCAGAGGTCAGGGTTTCTACGAGCAGTACTTC
CASRGQGFYEQYF
>-|-|TRBV5-1|TRBJ2-7
TGCGCCAGCAGCGATCCAGGAATCACCTACGAGCAGTACTTC
CASSDPGITYEQYF
>-|-|TRBV21-1|TRBJ1-5
TGTGCCAGCAGCGGCAGGGGAGAACAGCCCCAGCATTTT
CASSGRGEQPQHF
>-|-|TRBV6-1|TRBJ2-2
TGTGCCAGCAGTGAAGCCAGGGGCACCGGGGAGCTGTTTTTT
CASSEARGTGELFF
>-|-|TRBV28|TRBJ1-5
TGTGCCAGCCTCCAGGACAATAGCAATCAGCCCCAGCATTTT
CASLQDNSNQPQHF
>TRBD1|-|TRBV6-5|TRBJ2-5
TGTGCCAGCAGCCCGGGACAGGGGGTCCCGGAGACCCAGTACTTC
CASSPGQGVPETQYF
>-|once|TRBV9|TRBJ1-6
TGTGCCAGCAGCGCCAGAAGTACCGCGGATTCACCCCTCCACTTT
CASSARSTADSPLHF
>TRBD2|-|TRBV4-2|TRBJ2-4
TGTGCCAGCAGCGCCCGCGGGGGTGATGCCAAAAACATTCAGTACTTC
CASSARGGDAKNIQYF
>-|-|TRBV12-3/TRBV12-4|TRBJ1-5
TGTGCCAGCAGTTTTTCCCCCAGTCAGCCCCAGCATTTT
CASSFSPSQPQHF
>TRBD1|-|TRBV6-5|TRBJ1-6
TGTGCCAGCAGGGGCGGGACAGGGTTTTACCCCCTCCACTTT
CASRGGTGFYPLHF
>-|-|TRBV24-1|TRBJ2-5
TGTGCCACCAGCGTTAGCAAGGGGAAGATGGAGACCCAGTACTTC
CATSVSKGKMETQYF
>TRBD1|-|TRBV6-5|TRBJ2-3
TGTGCCAGCCTGACAGGGGCCACAGATACGCAGTATTTT
CASLTGATDTQYF
>-|-|TRBV28|TRBJ1-5
TGTGCCAGCAGTCAACCTCCTCAGGGCGGACAGCCCCAGCATTTT
CASSQPPQGGQPQHF
>-|-|TRBV7-8|TRBJ1-2
TGTGCCAGCAGCCCCGTAAGGGGAAGCTATGGCTACACCTTC
CASSPVRGSYGYTF
>TRBD1|-|TRBV7-2|TRBJ1-6
TGTGCCAGCAGCTGGACAGGAGGGTATAATTCACCCCTCCACTTT
CASSWTGGYNSPLHF
>-|-|TRBV5-4|TRBJ1-3
TGTGCCAGCAGCTTGGCCCAGGGTTCTGGAAACACCATATATTTT
CASSLAQGSGNTIYF
>TRBD1|-|TRBV5-8|TRBJ1-1
TGTGCCAGCAGCTTGGGGCAGGGGGGGTTAAACATGAACACTGAAGCTTTCTTT
CASSLGQGGLNMNTEAFF
>-|-|TRBV19|TRBJ1-3
TGTGCCAGTAGGGCAGGGCACTCTGGAAACACCATATATTTT
CASRAGHSGNTIYF
>-|-|TRBV6-2/TRBV6-3|TRBJ1-2
TGTGCCAGCAGTTACCAGGGACGGAACTATGGCTACACCTTC
CASSYQGRNYGYTF
>-|-|TRBV19|TRBJ1-1
TGTGCCAGTATTAACAGGGTTAACACTGAAGCTTTCTTT
CASINRVNTEAFF
>-|-|TRBV2|TRBJ2-1
TGTGCCAGCGGATGGGCAGGGGCACACAATGAGCAGTTCTTC
CASGWAGAHNEQFF